This TCR beta chain came from a study of blood T cell repertoires in COVID-19. The wider study: The United States, Italy and Spain were the sources of the acute and convalescent COVID-19 samples. PBMCs, B-cell-depleted T cells, or T cells provided the cDNA or gDNA that made up the material.

The CDR3 extends over 19 amino acids. The germline gives CDR1 SGDLS, CDR2 YYNGEE. The V and J ends lost 4 bases and 3 bases, in that order; junction bases with no gene match: 22. This clone was observed a few times. Original data processing: Reference gene primer amplification gave estimated nucleated cell counts. Measured with immunoSEQ multiplex PCR; TCRdb has only the in-frame clones, and not every one. V and J calls and clone size are those listed in that table; D and trimming were worked out from the DNA. This table has tens of thousands of clones, around 83% appearing once. The rearrangement links TRBV9 to TRBJ2-7, with TRBD1 matching over 7 bases. Sequencing input: peripheral blood. This TCR was recovered from a human donor in a cohort sampled during active COVID-19. The chain's CDR3 is CASSPSRARDRDSYYEQYF. Here the CDR3 DNA reads TGTGCCAGCAGCCCTAGTAGAGCCAGAGACCGGGACAGCTACTACGAGCAGTACTTC.